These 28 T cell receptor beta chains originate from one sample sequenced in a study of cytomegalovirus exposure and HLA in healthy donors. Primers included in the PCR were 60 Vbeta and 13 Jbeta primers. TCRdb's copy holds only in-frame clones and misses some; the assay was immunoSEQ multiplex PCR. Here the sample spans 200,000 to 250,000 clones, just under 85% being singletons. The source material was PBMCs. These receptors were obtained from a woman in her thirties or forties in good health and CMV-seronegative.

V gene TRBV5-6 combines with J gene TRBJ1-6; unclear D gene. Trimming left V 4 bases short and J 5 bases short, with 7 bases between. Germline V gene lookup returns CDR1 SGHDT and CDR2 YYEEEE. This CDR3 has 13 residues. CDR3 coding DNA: TGTGCCAGCAGCGGTAGAGATAATTCACCCCTCCACTTT. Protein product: CASSGRDNSPLHF. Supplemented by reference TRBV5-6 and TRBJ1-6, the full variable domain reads DAGVTQSPTHLIKTRGQQVTLRCSPKSGHDTVSWYQQALGQGPQFIFQYYEEEERQRGNFPDRFSGHQFPNYSSELNVNALLLGDSALYLCASSGRDNSPLHFGNGTRLTVT.

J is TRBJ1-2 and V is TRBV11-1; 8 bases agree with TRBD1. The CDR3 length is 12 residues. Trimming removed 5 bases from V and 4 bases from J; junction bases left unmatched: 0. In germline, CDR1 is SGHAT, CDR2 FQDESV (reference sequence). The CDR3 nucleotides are TGTGCCAGCAGCGACAGGGGCTATGGCTACACCTTC. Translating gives CASSDRGYGYTF.

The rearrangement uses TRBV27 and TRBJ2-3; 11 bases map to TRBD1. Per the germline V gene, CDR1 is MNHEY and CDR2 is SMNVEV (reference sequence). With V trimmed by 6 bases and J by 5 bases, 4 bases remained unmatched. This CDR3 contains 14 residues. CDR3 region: CASRDRGPRDTQYF. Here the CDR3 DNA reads TGTGCCAGCAGGGACAGGGGGCCGAGAGATACGCAGTATTTT.

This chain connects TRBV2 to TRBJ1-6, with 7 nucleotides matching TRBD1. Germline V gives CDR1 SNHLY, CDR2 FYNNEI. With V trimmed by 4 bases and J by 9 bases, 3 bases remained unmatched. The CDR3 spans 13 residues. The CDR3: CASSGDSFSPLHF. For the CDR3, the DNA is TGTGCCAGCAGTGGGGACAGCTTTTCACCCCTCCACTTT.

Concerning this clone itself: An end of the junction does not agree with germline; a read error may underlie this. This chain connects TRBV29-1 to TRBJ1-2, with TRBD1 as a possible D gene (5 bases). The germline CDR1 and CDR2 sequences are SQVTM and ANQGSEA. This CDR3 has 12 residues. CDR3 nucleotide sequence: TGCAGCGCACCCGAGACAGTGGGTGGCTACACTTTC. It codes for CSAPETVGGYTF.

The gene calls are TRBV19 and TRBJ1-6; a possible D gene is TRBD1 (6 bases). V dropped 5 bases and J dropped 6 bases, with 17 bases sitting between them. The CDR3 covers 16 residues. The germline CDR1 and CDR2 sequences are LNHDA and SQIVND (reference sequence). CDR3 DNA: TGTGCCAGTAGTTACTCCCGGACAGTGAGTAATTCACCCCTCCACTTT. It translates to CASSYSRTVSNSPLHF.

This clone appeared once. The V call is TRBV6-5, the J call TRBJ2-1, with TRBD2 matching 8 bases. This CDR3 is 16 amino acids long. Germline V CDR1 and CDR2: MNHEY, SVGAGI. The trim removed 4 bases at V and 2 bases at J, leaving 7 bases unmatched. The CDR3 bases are TGTGCCAGCAGTTTTAGCGGGGAGACCCCCTACAATGAGCAGTTCTTC. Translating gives CASSFSGETPYNEQFF.

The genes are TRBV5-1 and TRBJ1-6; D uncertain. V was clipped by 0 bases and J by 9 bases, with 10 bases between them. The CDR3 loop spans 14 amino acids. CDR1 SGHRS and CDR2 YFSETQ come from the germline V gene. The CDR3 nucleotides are TGCGCCAGCAGCTTGGGGGAGGGTCTTTCACCCCTCCACTTT. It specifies CASSLGEGLSPLHF. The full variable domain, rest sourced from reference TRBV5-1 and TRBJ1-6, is KAGVTQTPRYLIKTRGQQVTLSCSPISGHRSVSWYQQTPGQGLQFLFEYFSETQRNKGNFPGRFSGRQFSNSRSEMNVSTLELGDSALYLCASSLGEGLSPLHFGNGTRLTVT.

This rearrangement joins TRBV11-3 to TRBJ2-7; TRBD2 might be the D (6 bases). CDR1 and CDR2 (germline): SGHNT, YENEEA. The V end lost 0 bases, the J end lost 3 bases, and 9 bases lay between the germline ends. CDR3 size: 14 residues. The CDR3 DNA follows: TGTGCCAGCAGCTTAGATTCGGGGGACTACGAGCAGTACTTC. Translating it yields CASSLDSGDYEQYF.

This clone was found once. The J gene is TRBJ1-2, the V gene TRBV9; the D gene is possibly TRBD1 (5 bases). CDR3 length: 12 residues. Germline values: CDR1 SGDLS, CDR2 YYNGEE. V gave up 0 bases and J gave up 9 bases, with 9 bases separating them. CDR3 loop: CASSVGRGSYTF. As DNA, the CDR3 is TGTGCCAGCAGCGTAGGAAGGGGTAGCTACACCTTC.

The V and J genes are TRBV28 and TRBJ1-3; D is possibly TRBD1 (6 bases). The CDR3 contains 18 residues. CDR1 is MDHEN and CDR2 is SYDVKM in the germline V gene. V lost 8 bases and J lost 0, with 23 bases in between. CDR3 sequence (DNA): TGTGCCAGCGACCAACTACGAAAGGGGGGGTTCTCTGGAAACACCATATATTTT. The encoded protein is CASDQLRKGGFSGNTIYF. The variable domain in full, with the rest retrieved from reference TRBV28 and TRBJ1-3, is DVKVTQSSRYLVKRTGEKVFLECVQDMDHENMFWYRQDPGLGLRLIYFSYDVKMKEKGDIPEGYSVSREKKERFSLILESASTNQTSMYLCASDQLRKGGFSGNTIYFGEGSWLTVV.

The CDR3 loop is CASSPDRPTGELFF. CDR3 DNA: TGTGCCAGCAGCCCAGACAGGCCCACCGGGGAGCTGTTTTTT. The chain combines TRBV11-3 with TRBJ2-2, with D maybe TRBD1 (6 bases). The CDR3 loop spans 14 amino acids. Germline CDR1 is SGHNT and CDR2 is YENEEA. The V end lost 5 bases, the J end lost 4 bases, and 11 bases lay between the germline ends.

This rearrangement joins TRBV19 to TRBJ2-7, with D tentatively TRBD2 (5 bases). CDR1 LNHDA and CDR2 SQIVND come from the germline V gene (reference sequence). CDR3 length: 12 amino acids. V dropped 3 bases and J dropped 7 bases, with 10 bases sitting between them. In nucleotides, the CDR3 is TGTGCCAGTAGTATTGGAGGCAGGGAGCAGTACTTC. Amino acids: CASSIGGREQYF.

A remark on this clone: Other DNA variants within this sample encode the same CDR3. CDR3 protein: CASSVGGGETQYF. As DNA, the CDR3 is TGTGCCAGCAGCGTAGGTGGGGGGGAGACCCAGTACTTC. The rearrangement links TRBV9 to TRBJ2-5, with D perhaps TRBD2 (6 bases). Germline V lookup: CDR1 SGDLS, CDR2 YYNGEE. This CDR3 has 13 residues. V was trimmed by 0 bases and J by 5 bases, leaving 8 bases between them.

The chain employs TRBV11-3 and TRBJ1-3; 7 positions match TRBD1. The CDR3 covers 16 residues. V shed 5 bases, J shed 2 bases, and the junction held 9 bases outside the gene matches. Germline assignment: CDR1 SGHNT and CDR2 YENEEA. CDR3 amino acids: CASSPERGRTGNTIYF. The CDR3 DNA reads TGTGCCAGCAGCCCCGAGAGGGGGCGGACTGGAAACACCATATATTTT.

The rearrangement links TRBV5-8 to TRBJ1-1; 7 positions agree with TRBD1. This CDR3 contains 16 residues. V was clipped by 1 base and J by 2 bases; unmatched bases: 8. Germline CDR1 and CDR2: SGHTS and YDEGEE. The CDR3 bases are TGTGCCAGCAGCTTGCGACAGGGACGGGGAAACACTGAAGCTTTCTTT. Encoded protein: CASSLRQGRGNTEAFF.

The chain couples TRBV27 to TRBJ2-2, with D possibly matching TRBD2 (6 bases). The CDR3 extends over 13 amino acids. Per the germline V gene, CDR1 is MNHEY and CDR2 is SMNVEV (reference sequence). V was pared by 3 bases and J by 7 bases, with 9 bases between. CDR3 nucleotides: TGTGCCAGCAGTTTGGAGGGGATCGGGGAGCTGTTTTTT. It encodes CASSLEGIGELFF.

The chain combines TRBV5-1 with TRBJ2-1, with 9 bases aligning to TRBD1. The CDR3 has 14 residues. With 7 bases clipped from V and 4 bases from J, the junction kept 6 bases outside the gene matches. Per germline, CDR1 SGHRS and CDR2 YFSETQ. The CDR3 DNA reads TGCGCCAGCCAAGACAGGGGGTCTTACAATGAGCAGTTCTTC. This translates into CASQDRGSYNEQFF. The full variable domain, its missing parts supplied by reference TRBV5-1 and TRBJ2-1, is KAGVTQTPRYLIKTRGQQVTLSCSPISGHRSVSWYQQTPGQGLQFLFEYFSETQRNKGNFPGRFSGRQFSNSRSEMNVSTLELGDSALYLCASQDRGSYNEQFFGPGTRLTVL.

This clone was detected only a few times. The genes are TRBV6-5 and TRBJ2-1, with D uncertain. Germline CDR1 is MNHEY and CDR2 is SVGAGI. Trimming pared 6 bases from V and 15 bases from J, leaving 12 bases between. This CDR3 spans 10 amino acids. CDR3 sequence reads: CASSTTTRFF. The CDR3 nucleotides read TGTGCCAGCAGCACGACAACCCGGTTCTTC.

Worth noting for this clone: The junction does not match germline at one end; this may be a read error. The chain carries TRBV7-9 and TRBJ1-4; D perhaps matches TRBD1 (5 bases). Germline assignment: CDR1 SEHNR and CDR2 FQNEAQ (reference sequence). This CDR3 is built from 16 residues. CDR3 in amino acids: CSSSLAIGVGDEKLFF. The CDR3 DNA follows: TGTTCCAGCAGCTTAGCGATAGGGGTTGGAGATGAAAAACTGTTTTTT.

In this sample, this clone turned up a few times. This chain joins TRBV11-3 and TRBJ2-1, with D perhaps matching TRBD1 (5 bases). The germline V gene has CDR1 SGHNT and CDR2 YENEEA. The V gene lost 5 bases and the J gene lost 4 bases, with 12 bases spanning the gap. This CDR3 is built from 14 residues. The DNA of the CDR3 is TGTGCCAGCAGCCCAAGGGGTTCTTACAATGAGCAGTTCTTC. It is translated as CASSPRGSYNEQFF.

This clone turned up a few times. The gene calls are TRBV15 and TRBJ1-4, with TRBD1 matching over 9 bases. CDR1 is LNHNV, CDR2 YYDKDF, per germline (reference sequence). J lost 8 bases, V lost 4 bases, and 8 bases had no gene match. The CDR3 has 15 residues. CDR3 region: CATSKGDRENEKLFF. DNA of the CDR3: TGTGCCACCAGCAAGGGGGACAGGGAAAACGAAAAACTGTTTTTT.

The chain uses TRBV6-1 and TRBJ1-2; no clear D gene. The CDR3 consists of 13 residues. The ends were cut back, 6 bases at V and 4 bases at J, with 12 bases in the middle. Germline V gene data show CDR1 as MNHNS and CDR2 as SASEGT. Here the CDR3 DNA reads TGTGCCAGCAGACCCAGCTACAGCTATGGCTACACCTTC. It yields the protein CASRPSYSYGYTF.

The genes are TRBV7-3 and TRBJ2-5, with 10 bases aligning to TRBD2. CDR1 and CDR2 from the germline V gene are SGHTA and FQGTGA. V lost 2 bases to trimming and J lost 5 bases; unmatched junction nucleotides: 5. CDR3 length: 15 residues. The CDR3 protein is CASSLGAGGSETQYF. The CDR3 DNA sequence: TGTGCCAGCAGCTTAGGAGCGGGGGGGTCGGAGACCCAGTACTTC.

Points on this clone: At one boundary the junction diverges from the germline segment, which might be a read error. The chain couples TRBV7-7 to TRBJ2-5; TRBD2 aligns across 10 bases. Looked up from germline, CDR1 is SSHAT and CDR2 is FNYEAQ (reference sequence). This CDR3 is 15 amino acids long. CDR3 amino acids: CASSPSGGAEETQYF. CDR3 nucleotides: TGTGCTAGCAGCCCAAGCGGGGGGGCGGAAGAGACCCAGTACTTC. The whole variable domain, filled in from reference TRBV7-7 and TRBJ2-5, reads GAGVSQSPRYKVTKRGQDVTLRCDPISSHATLYWYQQALGQGPEFLTYFNYEAQPDKSGLPSDRFSAERPEGSISTLTIQRTEQRDSAMYRCASSPSGGAEETQYFGPGTRLLVL.

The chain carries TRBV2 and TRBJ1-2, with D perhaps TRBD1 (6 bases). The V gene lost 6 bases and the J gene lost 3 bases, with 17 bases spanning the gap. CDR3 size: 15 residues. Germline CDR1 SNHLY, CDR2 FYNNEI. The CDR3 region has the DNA TGTGCCAGCAGCCTACCACAGGGATCAGACTATGGCTACACCTTC. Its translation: CASSLPQGSDYGYTF. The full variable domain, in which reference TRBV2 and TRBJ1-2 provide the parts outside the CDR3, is EPEVTQTPSHQVTQMGQEVILRCVPISNHLYFYWYRQILGQKVEFLVSFYNNEISEKSEIFDDQFSVERPDGSNFTLKIRSTKLEDSAMYFCASSLPQGSDYGYTFGSGTRLTVV.

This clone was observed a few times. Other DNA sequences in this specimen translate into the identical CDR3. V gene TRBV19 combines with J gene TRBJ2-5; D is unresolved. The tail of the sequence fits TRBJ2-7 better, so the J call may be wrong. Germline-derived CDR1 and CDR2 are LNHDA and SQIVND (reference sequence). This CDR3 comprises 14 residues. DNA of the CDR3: TGTGCCAGTAGTCCACAGTCCAGCTCCTACGAGCAGTACTTC. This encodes CASSPQSSSYEQYF.

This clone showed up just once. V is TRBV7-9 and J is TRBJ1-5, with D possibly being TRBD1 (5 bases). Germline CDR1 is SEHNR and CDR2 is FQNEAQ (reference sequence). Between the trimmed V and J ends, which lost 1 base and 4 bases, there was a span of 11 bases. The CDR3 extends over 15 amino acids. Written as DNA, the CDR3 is TGTGCCAGCAGCTTAGTGGGGGAGGATAATCAGCCCCAGCATTTT. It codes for CASSLVGEDNQPQHF. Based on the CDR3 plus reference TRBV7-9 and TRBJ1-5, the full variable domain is DTGVSQNPRHKITKRGQNVTFRCDPISEHNRLYWYRQTLGQGPEFLTYFQNEAQLEKSRLLSDRFSAERPKGSFSTLEIQRTEQGDSAMYLCASSLVGEDNQPQHFGDGTRLSIL.